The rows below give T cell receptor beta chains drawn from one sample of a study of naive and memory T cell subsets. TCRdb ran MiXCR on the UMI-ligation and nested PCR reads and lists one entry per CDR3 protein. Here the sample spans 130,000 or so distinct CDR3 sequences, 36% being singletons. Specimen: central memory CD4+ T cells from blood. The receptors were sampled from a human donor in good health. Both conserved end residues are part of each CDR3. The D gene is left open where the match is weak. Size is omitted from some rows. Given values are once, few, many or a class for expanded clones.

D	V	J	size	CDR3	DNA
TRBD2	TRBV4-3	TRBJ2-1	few	CASSQEALARDEQFF	TGCGCCAGCAGCCAAGAGGCACTAGCGAGGGATGAGCAGTTCTTC
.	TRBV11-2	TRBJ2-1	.	CASSFNGELEQFF	TGTGCCAGCAGCTTTAATGGGGAATTGGAACAGTTCTTC
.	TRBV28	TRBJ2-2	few	CASSLRGRYGELFF	TGTGCCAGCAGTTTAAGGGGACGTTACGGGGAGCTGTTTTTT
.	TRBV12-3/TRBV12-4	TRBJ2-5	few	CASSLSGTETQYF	TGTGCCAGCAGTTTATCGGGGACAGAGACCCAGTACTTC
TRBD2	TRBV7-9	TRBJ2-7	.	CASSRDYYEQYF	TGTGCCAGCAGCCGGGACTATTACGAGCAGTACTTC
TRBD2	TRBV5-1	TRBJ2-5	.	CASNPGLEKETQYF	TGCGCCAGCAACCCGGGACTAGAAAAAGAGACCCAGTACTTC
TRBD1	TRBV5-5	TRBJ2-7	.	CASSVSGTGREQYF	TGTGCCAGCAGCGTATCCGGGACAGGTCGCGAGCAGTACTTC
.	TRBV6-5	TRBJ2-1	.	CASSYATGSNEQFF	TGTGCCAGCAGTTACGCCACAGGGTCTAATGAGCAGTTCTTC
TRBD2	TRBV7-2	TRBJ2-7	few	CASSFNTGGSYEQYF	TGTGCCAGCAGCTTCAACACGGGAGGGAGCTACGAGCAGTACTTC
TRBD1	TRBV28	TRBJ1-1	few	CASIGGTGGAFF	TGTGCCAGCATCGGCGGGACAGGTGGAGCTTTCTTT
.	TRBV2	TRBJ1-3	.	CASARGISSGNTIYF	TGTGCCAGCGCCAGAGGGATTAGTTCTGGAAACACCATATATTTT
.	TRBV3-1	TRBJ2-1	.	CASSQEGGPVRQFF	TGTGCCAGCAGCCAAGAGGGCGGGCCCGTACGGCAGTTCTTC
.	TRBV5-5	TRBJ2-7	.	CASSLGTAVLGEQYF	TGTGCCAGCAGCTTGGGAACAGCGGTTCTTGGCGAGCAGTACTTC
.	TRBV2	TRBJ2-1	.	CASTPGGGTWAGNEQFF	TGTGCCAGCACCCCGGGTGGGGGGACCTGGGCAGGCAATGAGCAGTTCTTC
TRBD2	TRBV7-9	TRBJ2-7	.	CASSDRGRGGLHEQYF	TGTGCCAGCAGCGATCGCGGCCGGGGGGGGTTACACGAGCAGTACTTC
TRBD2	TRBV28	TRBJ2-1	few	CASSLAGGPNNEQFF	TGTGCCAGCAGTTTAGCGGGAGGACCAAACAATGAGCAGTTCTTC